The clone carrying this T cell receptor beta chain appeared a few times. Its antigen is undetermined. Sequencing was performed with immunoSEQ multiplex PCR; in TCRdb, only in-frame clones are kept and a portion is missing. The sample holds approximately 64,000 clones, about 90% seen once. This specimen comes from a study of T cell responses to AZD1222 COVID-19 vaccine. Study conclusions and caveats: Among vaccine-associated CD4 TCRs, coverage spanned spike, with dominance at 160-218 and 743-854. The study found Spike-specific TCR breadth and depth rose after two AZD1222 doses. Among the donors, most were white British and more were female, and clonal diversity was possibly underestimated.

The CDR3 covers 16 residues. Deletions cut 1 base from V and 6 bases from J, with 16 bases between. Germline CDR1 reads MNHEY; CDR2 reads SMNVEV (reference sequence). Sequenced here: peripheral blood, sampled 28 days after the second dose of the MenACWY control vaccine. The source of this sequence is an adult who received the MenACWY meningococcal vaccine as a control. The V gene is TRBV27, the J gene TRBJ1-5; a possible D gene is TRBD1 (6 bases). The CDR3 DNA is TGTGCCAGCAGTTTATTGGCGGGGGACAAAAGTCAGCCCCAGCATTTT. Its translation: CASSLLAGDKSQPQHF.